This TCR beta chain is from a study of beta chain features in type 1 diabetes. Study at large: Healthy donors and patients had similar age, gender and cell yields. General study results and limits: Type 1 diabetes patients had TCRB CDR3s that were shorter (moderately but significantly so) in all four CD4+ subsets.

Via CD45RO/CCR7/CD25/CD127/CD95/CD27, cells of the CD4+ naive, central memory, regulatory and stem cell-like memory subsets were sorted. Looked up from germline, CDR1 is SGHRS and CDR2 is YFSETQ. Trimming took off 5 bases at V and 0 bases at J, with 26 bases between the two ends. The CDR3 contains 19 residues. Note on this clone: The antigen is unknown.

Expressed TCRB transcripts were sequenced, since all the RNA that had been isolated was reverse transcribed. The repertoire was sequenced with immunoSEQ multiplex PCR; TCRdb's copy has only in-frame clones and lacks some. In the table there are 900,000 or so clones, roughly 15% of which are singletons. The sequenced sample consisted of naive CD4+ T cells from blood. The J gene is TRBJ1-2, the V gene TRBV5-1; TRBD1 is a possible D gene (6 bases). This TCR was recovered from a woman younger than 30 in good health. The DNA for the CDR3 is TGCGCCAGCAGTTCCAGGGGCATCCAGCAAGGTTCAGCTAACTATGGCTACACCTTC. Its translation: CASSSRGIQQGSANYGYTF.